This T cell receptor beta chain was observed in a study of CD8 T cells in Susac syndrome. With random hexamers, 0.5 to 1 ug RNA was reverse transcribed. TCRdb ran MiXCR on the immunoSEQ multiplex PCR reads and lists one entry per CDR3 protein. Found here are about 200,000 distinct CDR3 sequences, roughly 96% of them singletons; the top ten hold around 0.085%. Trimming took 5 bases from V and 0 from J; bases not matched to a gene: 4. The CDR3 covers 15 residues. The sequence was collected from a human donor with multiple sclerosis. The sequenced sample was CD4+ T cells from PBMCs. The chain is built from TRBV12-3 or TRBV12-4 and TRBJ2-1; TRBD2 matches at 7 bases. The CDR3 sequence is CASSSGILSYNEQFF. The DNA for the CDR3 is TGTGCCAGCAGTAGCGGGATCCTCTCCTACAATGAGCAGTTCTTC.